The 23 T cell receptor beta chains presented below share a single source sample, sequenced in a study of cytomegalovirus exposure and HLA in healthy donors (dated by TCRdb to about 2017). The library was made by the immunoSEQ multiplex PCR assay. For the multiplex PCR, a mixture combining 60 forward primers for TCR Vbeta segments and 13 reverse primers for TCR Jbeta segments was used. Entries here come from immuneACCESS through TCRdb and include only in-frame sequences with V and J called. Some clones fail to appear in such tables; in the studies checked, an unresolved V gene covers under half of the shortfall, and the cause of the remainder is unknown. Counted in this sample were some 150,000 clones; about 80% of them appeared once. The ten largest make up 9.5% to 10% of the sample. Material: PBMCs. Receptor source: a man aged 18-30 years in good health and CMV-seropositive.

This chain joins TRBV19 and TRBJ2-1; tentative D call: TRBD2 (5 bases). The germline CDR1 and CDR2 sequences are LNHDA and SQIVND (reference sequence). The CDR3 length is 13 residues. Trimming cost V 7 bases and J 9 bases, with 16 bases left between them. The CDR3: CASTLNYRGEQFF. The CDR3 DNA follows: TGTGCCAGTACGTTAAACTACCGGGGTGAGCAGTTCTTC.

This chain links TRBV5-1 with TRBJ2-1; no clear D gene. The V and J ends lost 0 bases and 5 bases respectively, with 18 bases between them. The CDR3 consists of 17 residues. CDR1 and CDR2 (germline): SGHRS, YFSETQ. DNA of the CDR3: TGCGCCAGCAGCTTGGCCGGTTTAGGCGCGGCCCACAATGAGCAGTTCTTC. Translated, it gives CASSLAGLGAAHNEQFF.

This chain joins TRBV5-4 and TRBJ2-4; a weak D match, TRBD1 (6 bases). Trimming shortened V by 4 bases and J by 8 bases, and 16 bases separated the two germline ends. Germline CDR1 is SGHNT and CDR2 is YYREEE (reference sequence). The CDR3 length is 14 residues. The chain's CDR3 is CASSQGGGWDIQYF. CDR3 DNA sequence: TGTGCCAGCAGCCAAGGGGGTGGTTGGGACATTCAGTACTTC.

V usage is TRBV7-9 and J usage is TRBJ1-1; D ambiguous. The germline gives CDR1 SEHNR, CDR2 FQNEAQ (reference sequence). Trimming pared 1 base from V and 4 bases from J, leaving 7 bases between. The CDR3 is 13 residues long. The CDR3 coding sequence is TGTGCCAGCAGCTTAGAACTTGGCACTGAAGCTTTCTTT. This codes for CASSLELGTEAFF.

This chain joins TRBV30 and TRBJ2-1; TRBD2 aligns across 8 bases. With 7 bases clipped from V and 11 bases from J, the junction kept 16 bases outside the gene matches. Looked up from germline, CDR1 is GTSNPN and CDR2 is SVGIG (reference sequence). The CDR3 is made up of 14 amino acids. CDR3 DNA sequence: TGTGCCTCCCCTGGGCGGGGGGCCCACGAACAGCAGTTCTTC. Its protein is CASPGRGAHEQQFF.

This clone occurred a few times. The chain joins TRBV7-6 to TRBJ1-1, with D possibly being TRBD1 (6 bases). V lost 4 bases to trimming and J lost 1 base, with 19 bases between them. This CDR3 has 17 amino acids. Per the germline V gene, CDR1 is SGHVS and CDR2 is FNYEAQ. The CDR3 region has the DNA TGTGCCAGCAGCTCCCCCAAGCTGGACAGAACGAACACTGAAGCTTTCTTT. This encodes CASSSPKLDRTNTEAFF.

This chain links TRBV5-4 with TRBJ2-2; no clear D gene. Germline V gene data show CDR1 as SGHNT and CDR2 as YYREEE (reference sequence). The CDR3 contains 13 residues. Trimming stripped 4 bases from V and 4 bases from J, with 8 bases between. DNA of the CDR3: TGTGCCAGCAGCAACCTCAGCACCGGGGAGCTGTTTTTT. Translating it yields CASSNLSTGELFF.

This clone was observed a handful of times. The genes are TRBV18 and TRBJ1-2, with D tentatively TRBD1 (5 bases). This CDR3 comprises 16 residues. The ends were cut back, 3 bases at V and 5 bases at J, with 19 bases in the middle. Looked up from germline, CDR1 is KGHSH and CDR2 is LQKENI. The chain's CDR3 is CASSPTGGTVGYGYTF. CDR3 in DNA: TGTGCCAGCTCACCCACGGGCGGGACGGTTGGGTATGGCTACACCTTC.

Here the CDR3 DNA reads TGTGCCAGCAGTGAAGAGAGGCGGGGTTGGCAGCCCCAGCATTTT. This translates into CASSEERRGWQPQHF. The chain carries TRBV6-1 and TRBJ1-5; no clear D. Germline values: CDR1 MNHNS, CDR2 SASEGT. Trimming shortened V by 1 base and J by 7 bases, and 14 bases separated the two germline ends. The CDR3 contains 15 residues.

The V and J genes are TRBV27 and TRBJ2-3, with 8 positions matching TRBD2. The CDR3 extends over 16 amino acids. CDR1 and CDR2 (germline): MNHEY, SMNVEV (reference sequence). J was trimmed by 2 bases and V by 2 bases; bases with no gene match: 6. CDR3 coding DNA: TGTGCCAGCAGTTTAATTAGCGGGACCTACACAGATACGCAGTATTTT. It is translated as CASSLISGTYTDTQYF.

The gene calls are TRBV4-1 and TRBJ2-5; 14 bases line up with TRBD2. The J segment lost 5 bases and the V segment lost 2 bases, leaving 7 bases of the junction unmatched. Germline CDR1 reads MGHRA; CDR2 reads YSYEKL. The CDR3 length is 17 residues. CDR3 residues: CASSQTGTSGRGETQYF. The CDR3 nucleotides are TGCGCCAGCAGCCAAACTGGGACTAGCGGGAGAGGGGAGACCCAGTACTTC.

This clone appeared a single time. This chain connects TRBV10-3 to TRBJ1-5, with a weak D call TRBD1 (5 bases). The CDR3 consists of 14 residues. V lost 4 bases and J 7 bases, leaving 14 bases between the germline ends. Germline CDR1 is ENHRY and CDR2 is SYGVKD. This chain's CDR3 is CAISGTSGDQPQHF. The CDR3, as DNA: TGTGCCATCAGTGGGACATCGGGGGACCAGCCCCAGCATTTT.

As concerns this clone: Other DNA sequences within the sample encode an identical CDR3. Written as DNA, the CDR3 is TGTGCCAGTAGTATCGCCAGAAACTATGGCTACACCTTC. Translation: CASSIARNYGYTF. This sequence joins TRBV19 and TRBJ1-2; unclear D gene. The V gene lost 3 bases and the J gene lost 2 bases, with 7 bases spanning the gap. The CDR3 loop spans 13 amino acids. In germline, CDR1 is LNHDA, CDR2 SQIVND (reference sequence).

The CDR3: CATSGIGNTIYF. The DNA for the CDR3 is TGTGCTACATCAGGGATTGGAAACACCATATATTTT. The chain couples TRBV12-5 to TRBJ1-3, with a possible D match to TRBD1 (5 bases). Per the germline V gene, CDR1 is LGHNT and CDR2 is FRNRAP. V lost 10 bases to trimming and J lost 3 bases, with 10 bases between them. This CDR3 has 12 residues. The variable domain in full, completed from reference TRBV12-5 and TRBJ1-3, reads DARVTQTPRHKVTEMGQEVTMRCQPILGHNTVFWYRQTMMQGLELLAYFRNRAPLDDSGMPKDRFSAEMPDATLATLKIQPSEPRDSAVYFCATSGIGNTIYFGEGSWLTVV.

The CDR3 DNA sequence: TGTGCCAGCAGCTTAGATCAAGGGGTACCTGAAGCTTTCTTT. Its protein is CASSLDQGVPEAFF. The chain carries TRBV7-9 and TRBJ1-1; a possible D gene is TRBD1 (5 bases). CDR3 length: 14 amino acids. V was clipped by 1 base and J by 6 bases, with 12 bases between them. Germline CDR1 is SEHNR and CDR2 is FQNEAQ (reference sequence). Combining the CDR3 with reference TRBV7-9 and TRBJ1-1 gives the whole variable domain DTGVSQNPRHKITKRGQNVTFRCDPISEHNRLYWYRQTLGQGPEFLTYFQNEAQLEKSRLLSDRFSAERPKGSFSTLEIQRTEQGDSAMYLCASSLDQGVPEAFFGQGTRLTVV.

For the CDR3, the DNA is TGTGCCAGCAGTTACCTAAAGCCTAGCGCGGATGAGCAGTTCTTC. Its protein is CASSYLKPSADEQFF. V is TRBV6-6 and J is TRBJ2-1; a possible D gene is TRBD2 (6 bases). CDR3 length: 15 residues. CDR1 and CDR2 from the germline V gene are MNHNY and SVGAGI (reference sequence). V shed 2 bases and J shed 8 bases, with 16 bases lying between them.

The DNA of the CDR3 is TGCGCCAGCAGTGGACTAGCGGGGAACAATGAGCAGTTCTTC. Amino acid sequence: CASSGLAGNNEQFF. The V and J genes are TRBV10-2 and TRBJ2-1, with 11 bases identical to TRBD2. V was pared by 4 bases and J by 5 bases, with 1 base of the junction left unmatched. Germline V gives CDR1 WSHSY, CDR2 SAAADI. The CDR3 totals 14 residues.

The table lists this clone with a count of one. The chain uses TRBV7-9 and TRBJ2-5, with 7 bases matching TRBD2. The V and J ends lost 5 bases and 10 bases, in that order; junction bases with no gene match: 7. Germline V gives CDR1 SEHNR, CDR2 FQNEAQ (reference sequence). The CDR3 runs to 12 residues. DNA of the CDR3: TGTGCCAGCAGCAGCTTGGGAGGGGACCAGTACTTC. It encodes CASSSLGGDQYF.

The rearrangement uses TRBV18 and TRBJ2-5; 7 bases fit TRBD2. The CDR3 is 13 residues long. With V trimmed by 2 bases and J by 6 bases, 3 bases remained unmatched. Germline V gene data show CDR1 as KGHSH and CDR2 as LQKENI. Written as DNA, the CDR3 is TGTGCCAGCTCACCAAGCGGGGAGAAGACCCAGTACTTC. As protein: CASSPSGEKTQYF.

The chain recombines TRBV27 with TRBJ2-7; 7 bases match TRBD2. CDR3 length: 14 amino acids. V was pared by 2 bases and J by 3 bases, with 4 bases of the junction left unmatched. The germline V gene encodes CDR1 MNHEY and CDR2 SMNVEV (reference sequence). CDR3 protein: CASSLRAGDYEQYF. In nucleotides, the CDR3 is TGTGCCAGCAGTTTACGGGCGGGGGACTACGAGCAGTACTTC.

The chain is built from TRBV5-1 and TRBJ2-2; 12 bases fit TRBD1. The ends lost 4 bases at V and 6 bases at J; junction bases unmatched: 4. Germline lookup yields CDR1 SGHRS and CDR2 YFSETQ. The CDR3 runs 15 residues. The CDR3 loop reads CASSTGQGAPGELFF. The DNA of the CDR3 is TGCGCCAGCAGCACGGGACAGGGGGCACCCGGGGAGCTGTTTTTT.

V usage is TRBV27 and J usage is TRBJ1-6; a possible D gene is TRBD1 (5 bases). CDR1 and CDR2 (germline): MNHEY, SMNVEV (reference sequence). This CDR3 spans 13 amino acids. V gave up 2 bases and J gave up 8 bases, with 7 bases separating them. CDR3 in DNA: TGTGCCAGCAGTTTAGGGGGGGATTCACCCCTCCACTTT. Protein product: CASSLGGDSPLHF.

The chain has TRBV11-2 and TRBJ1-2; possibly TRBD1 for D (6 bases). V was shortened by 2 bases and J by 7 bases, with 17 bases between the two germline ends. CDR1 SGHAT and CDR2 FQNNGV come from the germline V gene. The CDR3 sequence is 15 residues long. CDR3 nucleotide sequence: TGTGCCAGCAGCTTAAATCTAGGGGGAGCAGGTGGCTACACCTTC. It codes for CASSLNLGGAGGYTF.